This entry lists 20 T cell receptor beta chains sequenced from one sample in a study of Ad26.COV2.S vaccination and SARS-CoV-2 variants. The method was immunoSEQ multiplex PCR; TCRdb's version includes in-frame clones alone and lacks a portion of them. The sample shows 300,000 to 400,000 clones, approximately 90% of them seen only once. As to treatment: around 19 received Ad26.COV2.S at low or high dose, single or two shots; roughly five received placebo; per-sample allocation not given. Sampling happened 63 days after the first vaccine or placebo injection. The sequenced sample was peripheral blood, obtained in a trial of Ad26.COV2.S vaccine versus placebo. Receptor source: a person aged 18-60 years who received the Ad26.COV2.S COVID-19 vaccine or a placebo.

J is TRBJ2-1 and V is TRBV28; 8 positions agree with TRBD1. This CDR3 spans 16 amino acids. The ends lost 6 bases at V and 0 bases at J; junction bases unmatched: 7. Germline CDR1 reads MDHEN; CDR2 reads SYDVKM. CDR3 loop: CASRGQVLSSYNEQFF. CDR3 coding DNA: TGTGCCAGCAGGGGACAGGTCCTGAGCTCCTACAATGAGCAGTTCTTC.

This chain connects TRBV18 to TRBJ2-1, with 9 bases identical to TRBD1. The CDR3 is 16 amino acids. The germline V gene encodes CDR1 KGHSH and CDR2 LQKENI. Trimming cost V 3 bases and J 7 bases; bases outside gene matches: 10. Here the CDR3 DNA reads TGTGCCAGCTCACCGGACAGGGGTACTCGGCCTAATGAGCAGTTCTTC. Amino acid sequence: CASSPDRGTRPNEQFF.

The chain uses TRBV10-3 and TRBJ2-3, with 10 bases aligning to TRBD2. Per the germline V gene, CDR1 is ENHRY and CDR2 is SYGVKD. This CDR3 region has 15 residues. V shed 4 bases and J 7 bases; nucleotides not matched to a gene: 8. The CDR3 DNA reads as TGTGCCATCAGTGGGGGTAGCGGGGGGCCCAATACGCAGTATTTT. This encodes CAISGGSGGPNTQYF.

This chain connects TRBV2 to TRBJ1-2, with a tentative D call TRBD1 (5 bases). Germline V gene sequence: CDR1 SNHLY, CDR2 FYNNEI. This CDR3 is 14 amino acids long. V shed 5 bases and J shed 3 bases, with 13 bases lying between them. CDR3 DNA sequence: TGTGCCAGCAGTTTAACAGGAGGGGACTATGGCTACACCTTC. Residues: CASSLTGGDYGYTF. The full variable domain, completed using reference TRBV2 and TRBJ1-2, is EPEVTQTPSHQVTQMGQEVILRCVPISNHLYFYWYRQILGQKVEFLVSFYNNEISEKSEIFDDQFSVERPDGSNFTLKIRSTKLEDSAMYFCASSLTGGDYGYTFGSGTRLTVV.

The gene calls are TRBV3-1 (or the pseudogene TRBV3-2) and TRBJ2-5; 7 bases map to TRBD1. CDR3 length equals 17 residues. Germline CDR1 LGHDT, CDR2 YNNKEL (reference sequence). Trimming removed 6 bases from V and 0 bases from J; junction bases left unmatched: 13. CDR3 loop: CASSRSPGQLYQETQYF. The CDR3 DNA follows: TGTGCCAGCAGTCGAAGTCCGGGACAGTTGTACCAAGAGACCCAGTACTTC.

The chain combines TRBV27 with TRBJ2-7; TRBD1 matches at 7 bases. The CDR3 spans 12 residues. V trimming: 7 bases; J trimming: 5 bases; junction bases outside the gene matches: 5. CDR1 and CDR2 from the germline V gene are MNHEY and SMNVEV (reference sequence). The CDR3 reads CASTGGGNEQYF. CDR3 coding DNA: TGTGCCAGCACAGGGGGTGGCAACGAGCAGTACTTC.

This clone appeared once. This sequence joins TRBV5-6 and TRBJ1-6; possibly TRBD1 for D (6 bases). This CDR3 region has 15 residues. The germline V gene has CDR1 SGHDT and CDR2 YYEEEE. The ends were cut back, 4 bases at V and 7 bases at J, with 15 bases in the middle. Written as DNA, the CDR3 is TGTGCCAGCAGCCCACGGGGGGCTGGGAATTCACCCCTCCACTTT. This encodes CASSPRGAGNSPLHF. The full variable domain, in which reference TRBV5-6 and TRBJ1-6 provide the parts outside the CDR3, is DAGVTQSPTHLIKTRGQQVTLRCSPKSGHDTVSWYQQALGQGPQFIFQYYEEEERQRGNFPDRFSGHQFPNYSSELNVNALLLGDSALYLCASSPRGAGNSPLHFGNGTRLTVT.

This chain uses TRBV7-2 with TRBJ2-2; TRBD1 aligns across 7 bases. Looked up from germline, CDR1 is SGHTA and CDR2 is FQGNSA. This CDR3 has 14 residues. Trimming removed 2 bases from V and 3 bases from J; junction bases left unmatched: 0. CDR3 loop: CASSLQGDTGELFF. The CDR3, as DNA: TGTGCCAGCAGCTTACAGGGGGACACCGGGGAGCTGTTTTTT.

The rearrangement links TRBV19 to TRBJ1-2; TRBD1 aligns across 7 bases. Germline V gene lookup returns CDR1 LNHDA and CDR2 SQIVND (reference sequence). V lost 5 bases, J lost 4 bases, and 10 bases stayed unmatched. The CDR3 runs to 15 residues. The CDR3 nucleotides are TGTGCCAGTAGTCCAACAAGGGGGCTCGGCTATGGCTACACCTTC. Its translation is CASSPTRGLGYGYTF.

This clone was seen a few times. The rearrangement links TRBV7-9 to TRBJ1-2, with D hard to call. Trimming took 3 bases from V and 4 from J, leaving 12 bases between them. The CDR3 is 14 amino acids. Germline values: CDR1 SEHNR, CDR2 FQNEAQ (reference sequence). The CDR3 nucleotides read TGTGCCAGCAGCTTGGCGGCTTTAGGCTATGGCTACACCTTC. Translating gives CASSLAALGYGYTF.

This clone was seen once. This chain uses TRBV6-1 with TRBJ1-1; the D is unclear. This CDR3 has 16 residues. Germline V CDR1 and CDR2: MNHNS, SASEGT. Between the trimmed V and J ends, which lost 0 bases and 0 bases, there was a span of 11 bases. The CDR3 protein is CASSEAPPWMNTEAFF. The CDR3 DNA reads as TGTGCCAGCAGTGAAGCGCCACCGTGGATGAACACTGAAGCTTTCTTT.

V and J are TRBV28 and TRBJ1-6; 7 bases are shared with TRBD1. This CDR3 comprises 17 residues. CDR1 is MDHEN, CDR2 SYDVKM, per germline. V gave up 5 bases and J gave up 6 bases; unmatched junction bases: 13. CDR3 DNA sequence: TGTGCCAGCAGTATGCTACAGGGGCGATTTATTAATTCACCCCTCCACTTT. Encoded protein: CASSMLQGRFINSPLHF.

The chain carries TRBV10-3 and TRBJ2-1; weak D call: TRBD1 (6 bases). Germline CDR1 ENHRY, CDR2 SYGVKD. The CDR3 loop spans 16 amino acids. Trimming took 4 bases from V and 0 from J, leaving 13 bases between them. The CDR3 is CAISGVTGSSYNEQFF. For the CDR3, the DNA is TGTGCCATCAGTGGGGTTACAGGGAGCTCCTACAATGAGCAGTTCTTC.

The J gene is TRBJ2-1, the V gene TRBV6-2 or TRBV6-3; D uncertain. Trimming cost V 6 bases and J 6 bases, with 12 bases left between them. This CDR3 comprises 13 residues. The V gene's germline CDR1 is MNHEY and CDR2 SVGEGT. CDR3 bases: TGTGCCAGCAGCCCACCCTTGGGCAATGAGCAGTTCTTC. Translating gives CASSPPLGNEQFF.

This clone showed up just a few times. This CDR3 reads CSVKEGSGISNQPQHF. As DNA, the CDR3 is TGCAGCGTCAAAGAAGGTTCGGGGATTAGCAATCAGCCCCAGCATTTT. V is TRBV29-1 and J is TRBJ1-5; D gene unclear. Germline CDR1 reads SQVTM; CDR2 reads ANQGSEA. The CDR3 extends over 16 amino acids. Trimming took off 6 bases at V and 0 bases at J, with 18 bases between the two ends.

The chain uses TRBV18 and TRBJ2-2, with 7 bases identical to TRBD1. The CDR3 runs to 16 residues. The junction had 2 bases not matched to a gene; V was cut back by 1 base and J by 0 bases. Germline lookup yields CDR1 KGHSH and CDR2 LQKENI. CDR3 residues: CASSPQGAANTGELFF. For the CDR3, the DNA is TGTGCCAGCTCACCACAGGGGGCAGCGAACACCGGGGAGCTGTTTTTT. The entire variable domain, with the rest obtained from reference TRBV18 and TRBJ2-2, is as follows: NAGVMQNPRHLVRRRGQEARLRCSPMKGHSHVYWYRQLPEEGLKFMVYLQKENIIDESGMPKERFSAEFPKEGPSILRIQQVVRGDSAAYFCASSPQGAANTGELFFGEGSRLTVL.

This clone was seen a handful of times. V gene TRBV7-2 combines with J gene TRBJ1-1; D gene ambiguous. Germline V gene sequence: CDR1 SGHTA, CDR2 FQGNSA. CDR3 length: 14 residues. The V end was cut by 7 bases, the J end by 3 bases, with 15 bases between. The CDR3 here is CASTPLVRDTEAFF. DNA for the CDR3: TGTGCCAGCACCCCCCTTGTCCGGGACACTGAAGCTTTCTTT.

V gene TRBV28 combines with J gene TRBJ1-5; D ambiguous. The V gene's germline CDR1 is MDHEN and CDR2 SYDVKM. Trimming cost V 6 bases and J 3 bases, with 12 bases left between them. This CDR3 is built from 14 residues. CDR3 amino acids: CASRVGGFNQPQHF. CDR3 coding DNA: TGTGCCAGCAGAGTCGGAGGATTCAATCAGCCCCAGCATTTT.

The genes are TRBV28 and TRBJ2-3; D might be TRBD1 or TRBD2, each matching 5 bases. The CDR3 extends over 21 amino acids. Per the germline V gene, CDR1 is MDHEN and CDR2 is SYDVKM. V gave up 2 bases and J gave up 0 bases, with 27 bases separating them. The CDR3 reads CASSLPRTRDGGGASTDTQYF. CDR3 in DNA: TGTGCCAGCAGTTTACCGAGGACAAGGGACGGAGGTGGTGCTAGCACAGATACGCAGTATTTT.

The chain uses TRBV6-1 and TRBJ1-5; D is undetermined. Trimming stripped 2 bases from V and 2 bases from J, with 13 bases between. This CDR3 comprises 16 residues. Germline V gives CDR1 MNHNS, CDR2 SASEGT. The CDR3 DNA follows: TGTGCCAGCAGTGAAAAAATACAACCGGGCAATCAGCCCCAGCATTTT. Its translation is CASSEKIQPGNQPQHF.